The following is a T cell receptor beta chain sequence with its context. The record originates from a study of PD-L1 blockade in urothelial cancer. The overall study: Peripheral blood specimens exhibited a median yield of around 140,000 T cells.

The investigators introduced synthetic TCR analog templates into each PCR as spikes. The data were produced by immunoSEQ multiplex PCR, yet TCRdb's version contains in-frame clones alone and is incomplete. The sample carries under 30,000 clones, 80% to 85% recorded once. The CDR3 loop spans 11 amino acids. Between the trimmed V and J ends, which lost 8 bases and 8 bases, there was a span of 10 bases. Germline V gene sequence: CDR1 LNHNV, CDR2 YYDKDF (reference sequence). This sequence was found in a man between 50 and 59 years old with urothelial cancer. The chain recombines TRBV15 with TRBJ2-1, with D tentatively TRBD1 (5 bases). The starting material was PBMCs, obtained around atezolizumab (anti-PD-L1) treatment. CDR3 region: CATAGPYEQFF. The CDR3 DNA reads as TGTGCCACCGCAGGGCCCTATGAGCAGTTCTTC.